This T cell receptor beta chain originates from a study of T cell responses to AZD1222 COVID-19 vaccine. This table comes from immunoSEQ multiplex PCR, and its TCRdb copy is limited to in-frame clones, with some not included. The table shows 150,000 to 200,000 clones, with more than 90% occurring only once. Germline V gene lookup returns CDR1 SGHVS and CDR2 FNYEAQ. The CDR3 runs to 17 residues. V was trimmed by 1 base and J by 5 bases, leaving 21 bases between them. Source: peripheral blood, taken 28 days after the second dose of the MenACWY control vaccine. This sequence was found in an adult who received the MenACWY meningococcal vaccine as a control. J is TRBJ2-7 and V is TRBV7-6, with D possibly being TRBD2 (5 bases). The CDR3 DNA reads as TGTGCCAGCAGCTTAGAGAGTAGGTCTAGCTTAGCCCACGAGCAGTACTTC. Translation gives CASSLESRSSLAHEQYF.